Sequencing of this TCR beta chain was carried out in a study of spatial heterogeneity in lung cancer (dated by TCRdb to between 2017 and 2020). In terms of the full investigation: Beta-chain transcripts were consistently detected in greater numbers than alpha-chain transcripts, which likely reflects a higher abundance of beta-chain transcripts. In the raw uncorrected reads, each unique combination of TCR and UMI appeared more than ten times on average. The study quantitatively compared TCR alpha and beta repertoires across multiple tumor regions, matched nontumor lung and blood in non-small cell lung cancer. TCR repertoire features were related to nonsynonymous mutation counts determined by whole-exome sequencing of tumor tissue. Both alpha and beta chains were TCR-sequenced in 200 to 250 tumor regions, 64 matched nontumor lung samples and 56 PBMC samples obtained at surgery.

The label giving this sample's time point can be read as: sample taken at primary tumor resection. The donors were 70 or so patients from the lung TRACERx cohort who had early-stage, untreated non-small cell lung cancer. TCR sequencing used whole RNA extracted from tumor and nontumor lung tissue, or from cryopreserved PBMC samples, without cell sorting. Only patients for whom sufficient RNA was available from at least two tumor regions were selected for TCR sequencing. The CDR3 numbers 14 residues from cysteine through phenylalanine. The only DNA kept is the CDR3, 42 bases in frame from the first base. As encoded in the germline V gene (reference sequence), CDR1 is DFQATT while CDR2 is SNEGSKA. The junction carries 8 bases between V and J, which are trimmed by 0 bases and 0 bases respectively. This clonotype has a count of ten or more. Its specific antigen is unknown. Base-call qualities are not available, and no considerably larger clone is one nucleotide away.

Library construction relied on 5' RACE. The sequencing machine was a NextSeq 500. To allow correction of PCR and sequencing errors, the TCR library protocol tagged every TCR cDNA molecule with a unique molecular identifier. In the paper's pipeline: TCR identification, UMI-based error correction and CDR3 extraction were performed with Decombinator tools. Expanded TCRs were defined as those above a frequency of 2 per 1,000, corresponding to the top 1% of the tumor frequency distribution. Renyi diversity was calculated using the R vegan package after each repertoire was subsampled 100 times to 5,000 TCRs. CDR3 similarity networks were constructed using string-kernel similarity of amino acid triplets, with links drawn between CDR3s whose pairwise similarity was above 0.82. TCRdb itself trimmed the public reads at Q25 with fastp, ran MiXCR and retained productive beta chains. For every CDR3 protein sequence, its rows merge into one entry that carries the most common genes and DNA. TCRdb, not the original authors, processed these V and J calls. This sample has about 45,000 distinct CDR3 sequences in its table, and under 7.5% of those were observed once. Roughly two fifths of the sample rests with the top ten.

Broader findings and caveats from the paper: Ubiquitous expanded tumor TCRs were found in blood more often at tumor resection than at routine follow-up. Additional single-cell paired TCR alpha and beta sequencing was considered necessary to confirm, at a functional level, the hypothesis that regional TCRs recognize regional mutations.

The specimen was PBMCs, collected at surgery. The sequence joins TRBV20-1 to TRBJ1-1; no D segment can be confidently identified. The sequence derives from a female donor with early-stage non-small cell lung cancer. The nucleotide sequence reads TGCAGTGCTAGAGACGACGGTTTGAACACTGAAGCTTTCTTT. This encodes CSARDDGLNTEAFF.